The next 15 T cell receptor beta chains were all read from a single sample in a study of monozygotic twins with inflammatory bowel disease. TCRdb reprocessed the 5' RACE reads, keeping one entry per CDR3 protein, no DNA. The sample shows about 110,000 distinct CDR3 sequences, and roughly an eighth sits with its ten largest clones. The sample was blood. All receptors derive from a human donor with ulcerative colitis or Crohn's disease, or a healthy co-twin of an affected twin (not recorded which).

The CDR3 spells CASSQDLDYQETQYF. The chain employs TRBV4-3 and TRBJ2-5. The CDR3 sequence is 15 residues long. The V gene's germline CDR1 is LGHNA and CDR2 YSLEER.

The CDR3 here is CASSYPDRTGNTEAFF. The chain is built from TRBV6-5 and TRBJ1-1; TCRdb reports TRBD1, a call that lacks DNA to check it against. Per the germline V gene, CDR1 is MNHEY and CDR2 is SVGAGI. This CDR3 has 16 residues.

The chain employs TRBV20-1 and TRBJ1-1; TCRdb designates TRBD1, a call that cannot be tested without DNA. CDR3 length: 14 residues. Germline values: CDR1 DFQATT, CDR2 SNEGSKA (reference sequence). CDR3: CSARDPRGYTEAFF.

The chain links TRBV5-1 to TRBJ2-7; TCRdb picks TRBD1, but there is no DNA to check that call. This CDR3 contains 14 residues. The germline CDR1 and CDR2 sequences are SGHRS and YFSETQ. CDR3: CASSRDTGDYEQYF.

Here the CDR3 reads CASSIEGSPLHF. The chain is built from TRBV9 and TRBJ1-6. The CDR3 loop spans 12 amino acids. CDR1 SGDLS and CDR2 YYNGEE come from the germline V gene.

V usage is TRBV18 and J usage is TRBJ1-1. This CDR3 has 12 residues. Looked up from germline, CDR1 is KGHSH and CDR2 is LQKENI. CDR3 sequence: CASSPPNTEAFF.

The chain employs TRBV2 and TRBJ2-7; TCRdb proposes TRBD1, but this gene call is untestable without DNA. Germline lookup yields CDR1 SNHLY and CDR2 FYNNEI. There are 17 residues in the CDR3. CDR3 amino acids: CASGEFYRDREGYEQYF.

This chain links TRBV30 with TRBJ2-1; absent DNA, TCRdb's TRBD1 call cannot be checked. The CDR3 extends over 13 amino acids. Germline assignment: CDR1 GTSNPN and CDR2 SVGIG (reference sequence). CDR3 sequence: CAWSASTGDEQFF.

The rearrangement uses TRBV7-8 and TRBJ2-5; the TCRdb D gene call, TRBD2, has no DNA to confirm it. The germline V gene has CDR1 SGHVS and CDR2 FQNEAQ. The CDR3 totals 14 residues. CDR3 region: CASSARLLYETQYF.

V and J are TRBV5-1 and TRBJ2-3; as DNA is missing, the TRBD2 call by TCRdb cannot be tested. The CDR3 totals 15 residues. Germline V gene data show CDR1 as SGHRS and CDR2 as YFSETQ. CDR3 residues: CASSQSGGLIDTQYF.

The rearrangement links TRBV5-1 to TRBJ2-2; checking the TCRdb D call of TRBD1 is not possible without DNA. The CDR3 runs to 15 residues. Germline V lookup: CDR1 SGHRS, CDR2 YFSETQ. The CDR3 reads CASRISGEDTGELFF.

The V call is TRBV11-2, the J call TRBJ2-7; with no DNA, the TCRdb D assignment of TRBD1 cannot be verified. Germline-derived CDR1 and CDR2 are SGHAT and FQNNGV. CDR3 size: 20 residues. The CDR3 loop reads CASSQGAGVGIGGSSYEQYF.

This chain connects TRBV6-2 or TRBV6-3 to TRBJ1-4; TCRdb returns TRBD1, unconfirmable since there is no DNA. This CDR3 has 12 residues. Germline V CDR1 and CDR2: MNHEY, SVGEGT. The CDR3 protein is CASDSENEKLFF.

This chain connects TRBV5-1 to TRBJ2-2; checking the TCRdb D call of TRBD2 is not possible without DNA. The CDR3 has 16 amino acids. Per germline, CDR1 SGHRS and CDR2 YFSETQ. The CDR3 sequence: CASSTIAAANTGELFF.

The chain couples TRBV18 to TRBJ1-1; absent DNA, TCRdb's TRBD1 call cannot be checked. Germline CDR1 reads KGHSH; CDR2 reads LQKENI. This CDR3 contains 17 residues. CDR3 sequence: CASSPPVNRRMNTEAFF. The full variable domain, completed using reference TRBV18 and TRBJ1-1, is NAGVMQNPRHLVRRRGQEARLRCSPMKGHSHVYWYRQLPEEGLKFMVYLQKENIIDESGMPKERFSAEFPKEGPSILRIQQVVRGDSAAYFCASSPPVNRRMNTEAFFGQGTRLTVV.